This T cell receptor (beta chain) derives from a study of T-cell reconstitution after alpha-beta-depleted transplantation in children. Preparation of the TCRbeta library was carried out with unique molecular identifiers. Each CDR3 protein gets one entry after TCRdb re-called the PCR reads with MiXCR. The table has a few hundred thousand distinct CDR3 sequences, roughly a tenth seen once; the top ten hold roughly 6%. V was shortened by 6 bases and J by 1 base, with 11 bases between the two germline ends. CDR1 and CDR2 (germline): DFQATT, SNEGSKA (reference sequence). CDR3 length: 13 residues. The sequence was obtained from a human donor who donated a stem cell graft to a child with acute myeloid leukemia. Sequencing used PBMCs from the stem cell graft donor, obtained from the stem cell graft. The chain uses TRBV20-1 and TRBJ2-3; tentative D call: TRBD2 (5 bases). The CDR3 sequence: CSAPFGGTDTQYF. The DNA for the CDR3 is TGCAGTGCCCCGTTCGGGGGCACAGATACGCAGTATTTT.